The entry below gives a single T cell receptor beta chain sequence along with its context. This specimen comes from a study of blood T cell repertoires in COVID-19. Study in general: The study drew acute and convalescent COVID-19 samples from the United States, Italy and Spain. The cDNA or gDNA used as material had been derived from T cells, B-cell-depleted T cells, or PBMCs.

The CDR3 sequence is 16 residues long. With 4 bases clipped from V and 2 bases from J, the junction kept 4 bases outside the gene matches. Germline CDR1 reads LGHNA; CDR2 reads YSLEER. Original processing methods: Reference gene primer amplification gave nucleated cell count estimates. Generated by immunoSEQ multiplex PCR, the TCRdb table keeps only in-frame clones and is missing some. V and J calls and clone size follow that table, whereas D and trimming were derived from the DNA. The data contain 450,000 to 500,000 clones, approximately 83% of them singletons. V gene TRBV4-3 combines with J gene TRBJ2-3; 12 bases are a match to TRBD2. Specimen: peripheral blood. The receptor was derived from a human donor in a cohort sampled during active COVID-19. In DNA form, the CDR3 reads TGCGCCAGCAGCCGTCTAGCGGGAGGGCCCACAGATACGCAGTATTTT. It encodes CASSRLAGGPTDTQYF.